This paragraph covers one TCR beta chain sequence. The CDR3 is 15 amino acids. The germline V and J ends were trimmed by 4 bases and 5 bases, with 15 bases remaining between them. CDR1 and CDR2 (germline): SGHDT, YYEEEE. These data belong to a study of blood T cell repertoires in COVID-19. Per the original methods: The authors estimated nucleated cell counts from reference gene primer amplification. Here immunoSEQ multiplex PCR was the method, and the copy in TCRdb shows in-frame clones only, minus some. V and J calls and clone size are as listed in that table; D and trimming were resolved from the DNA. The profile shows approximately 260,000 clones, around 90% of them singletons.

Sequenced sample: peripheral blood. This TCR derives from a woman aged 55-70 years with COVID-19, enrolled during active disease. The chain couples TRBV5-6 to TRBJ1-4; TRBD1 might be the D (6 bases). The CDR3 sequence: CASSPGGGANEKLFF. The CDR3 nucleotides are TGTGCCAGCAGCCCCGGTGGGGGGGCCAATGAAAAACTGTTTTTT.